Each of the 10 T cell receptor beta chains below was sequenced from the same sample in a study of Graves' ophthalmopathy and Graves' hyperthyroidism. Amplification of TCR beta CDR3 regions used RNA transcripts. After a first-round RT-PCR with HTBI primers, a second-round multiplex PCR was run. TCRdb redid the calling of the multiplex PCR reads with MiXCR, one entry per CDR3 protein. Found here are 200,000 to 250,000 distinct CDR3 sequences, about a fifth of them singletons; the top ten hold more than 35%. Sequenced: peripheral blood. The receptors here all came from a woman aged 45-59 years with Graves' ophthalmopathy.

In its sample, this clonotype was seen many times. The chain links TRBV12-3 or TRBV12-4 to TRBJ2-7, with D tentatively TRBD2 (6 bases). The CDR3 is 13 amino acids. V shed 3 bases and J shed 5 bases, with 11 bases lying between them. The CDR3 DNA reads as TGTGCCAGCAGTTTGAAGGAGGGCCACGAGCAGTACTTC. As protein: CASSLKEGHEQYF.

This clonotype has at least ten counts. The CDR3 DNA follows: TGTGCCAGCATCCGGGAGACCCAGTACTTC. This translates into CASIRETQYF. The gene calls are TRBV6-1 and TRBJ2-5; D ambiguous. This CDR3 has 10 residues. V shed 7 bases and J shed 5 bases, with 5 bases lying between them. Germline values: CDR1 MNHNS, CDR2 SASEGT.

Concerning this clonotype: A much larger clonotype is one base distant, so this may be a read error. The V call is TRBV3-1, the J call TRBJ2-5, with 10 bases lining up with TRBD2. The CDR3 runs 15 residues. Germline V gene sequence: CDR1 LGHDT, CDR2 YNNKEL (reference sequence). The CDR3 loop is CASSHLAGAGETRYF. The CDR3, as DNA: TGTGCCAGCAGCCACCTAGCGGGAGCGGGAGAGACCCGGTACTTC.

This clonotype has a count of ten or more. The V call is TRBV28, the J call TRBJ2-5, with 10 bases that match TRBD1. The CDR3 extends over 15 amino acids. V dropped 5 bases and J dropped 6; count of bases not matched to a gene: 9. Germline CDR1 MDHEN, CDR2 SYDVKM. This CDR3 reads CASSPPPGQGQTQYF. The CDR3 DNA is TGTGCCAGCAGTCCCCCACCGGGACAGGGGCAGACCCAGTACTTC.

This clonotype was found many times. This sequence joins TRBV7-2 and TRBJ2-7; 7 bases align to TRBD2. After removal of 7 bases from V and 2 bases from J, the junction contained 8 bases not matched to a gene. Germline V gene lookup returns CDR1 SGHTA and CDR2 FQGNSA. This CDR3 comprises 14 residues. This CDR3 is CASTAERGPYEQYF. The CDR3 DNA reads TGTGCCAGCACCGCCGAGCGGGGCCCCTACGAGCAGTACTTC.

The chain has TRBV18 and TRBJ2-2; maybe TRBD2 (5 bases). CDR1 and CDR2 from the germline V gene are KGHSH and LQKENI. Trimming pared 5 bases from V and 7 bases from J, leaving 20 bases between. This CDR3 region has 16 residues. CDR3 in DNA: TGTGCCAGCTCATCCAGGACGGGGATCGGCATCGGGGAGCTGTTTTTT. Translating gives CASSSRTGIGIGELFF.

The rearrangement joins TRBV29-1 to TRBJ2-5; TRBD1 is a possible D gene (6 bases). CDR1 is SQVTM and CDR2 is ANQGSEA in the germline V gene. The CDR3 sequence is 15 residues long. V dropped 1 base and J dropped 1 base, with 13 bases sitting between them. CDR3 region: CSVEVGGELQETQYF. The CDR3 nucleotides read TGCAGCGTTGAAGTTGGGGGCGAACTCCAAGAGACCCAGTACTTC.

This clonotype has at least ten counts. J is TRBJ1-2 and V is TRBV28; D possibly corresponds to TRBD1 (5 bases). V was cut by 7 bases and J by 1 base, with 19 bases left in between. CDR3 length: 16 amino acids. Per the germline V gene, CDR1 is MDHEN and CDR2 is SYDVKM. CDR3 sequence: CASKVGGSSNNYGYTF. In nucleotides, the CDR3 is TGTGCCAGCAAGGTCGGGGGAAGCAGTAATAACTATGGCTACACCTTC.

The V gene is TRBV27, the J gene TRBJ1-1; D unresolved. Germline V gene sequence: CDR1 MNHEY, CDR2 SMNVEV (reference sequence). The V gene lost 2 bases and the J gene lost 3 bases, with 7 bases spanning the gap. The CDR3 sequence is 13 residues long. The CDR3 DNA follows: TGTGCCAGCAGTTTAATCCCCGACACTGAAGCTTTCTTT. This sequence encodes CASSLIPDTEAFF.

This clonotype appeared many times. This rearrangement joins TRBV24-1 to TRBJ2-7; 7 bases agree with TRBD2. The V segment lost 3 bases and the J segment 7 bases; nucleotides outside the gene matches: 11. The CDR3 loop spans 15 amino acids. Germline V gives CDR1 KGHDR, CDR2 SFDVKD. DNA of the CDR3: TGTGCCACCAGTGATCCAGCGGGATTCTCGGGAGAGCAGTACTTC. Its protein product is CATSDPAGFSGEQYF.